This T cell receptor (beta chain) was profiled in a study of blood T cell repertoires in COVID-19. About the study: Nucleic acid was either cDNA or gDNA, and it came from T cells, B-cell-depleted T cells, or PBMCs.

Under the authors' procedure: Estimated nucleated cell counts came from reference gene primer amplification. Generated by immunoSEQ multiplex PCR, the TCRdb table keeps only in-frame clones and is missing some. The DNA was the basis for D and trimming; V, J and clone size are from that table. The sample consists of under 350,000 clones, under 90% of them appearing once. Seattle patient enrollment occurred during active infection, with longitudinal follow-up thereafter. Specimen: peripheral blood. The source is a woman under 40 with COVID-19, enrolled during active disease.

The CDR3 is CASSERGVSYNEQFF. In DNA form, the CDR3 reads TGTGCCAGCAGTGAGCGGGGGGTCTCCTACAATGAGCAGTTCTTC. The genes are TRBV2 and TRBJ2-1, with 8 bases that match TRBD2. Trimming at V came to 3 bases and at J to 0 bases, leaving 1 base not matched to a gene. Germline CDR1 and CDR2: SNHLY and FYNNEI. This CDR3 has 15 residues.